These T cell receptor beta chains were read from a single sample in a study of CD8+CD57+ T cells in acquired aplastic anemia. MiXCR was run by TCRdb on the reads, yielding one entry per CDR3 protein. The repertoire has about 120,000 distinct CDR3 sequences, about 60% of them found once; the top ten carry approximately 28%. Sequencing was performed on sorted CD4+, CD8+, or CD8+CD57+ T cells (not recorded which) from PBMCs. The receptors derive from a human donor with aplastic anemia. Both conserved end residues are trimmed from each CDR3. The order of the fields is V gene, J gene, CDR3 protein.

TRBV5-6	TRBJ2-5	ASSPNRLSQETQY
TRBV7-9	TRBJ2-1	ASSSYLSSYNEQF
TRBV7-2	TRBJ2-5	AGRTRRGETQY
TRBV28	TRBJ1-6	ASISRLASSNSPLH
TRBV24-1	TRBJ2-1	ATMVRNEQF
TRBV7-9	TRBJ1-6	ASSFATTSPLH
TRBV5-4	TRBJ1-2	ASSTTSYGYT
TRBV7-9	TRBJ2-7	ASSPGQGANEQY
TRBV5-4	TRBJ1-4	ASSLDGSGLF
TRBV28	TRBJ1-2	ASSLLQTDGYT
TRBV20-1	TRBJ2-7	SARGGTGKTYEQY
TRBV25-1	TRBJ2-3	ASSESIGKTQY
TRBV2	TRBJ1-2	ASSEIGQGSYGYT
TRBV7-9	TRBJ2-7	ASSGQGSTYEQY
TRBV19	TRBJ1-2	ASSMLFTGLDYGYT
TRBV27	TRBJ1-2	ASSFLGQGSWGYT
TRBV15	TRBJ2-1	ATSRDYYNEQF
TRBV5-1	TRBJ1-2	ASSLTVQNYGYT
TRBV13	TRBJ1-2	ASSQGRDTNYGYT
TRBV7-7	TRBJ2-3	ASSLSPSSTDTQY
TRBV28	TRBJ2-7	ASSFTGTDDYEQY
TRBV7-2	TRBJ2-7	ASSLAIQLLYEQY
TRBV29-1	TRBJ1-2	SVEVWQGEGYT
TRBV18	TRBJ2-7	ASATVTDEQY
TRBV11-1	TRBJ1-3	ASSLGSPQTPSHTIY
TRBV2	TRBJ1-6	ASSELGVGSPLH
TRBV6-1	TRBJ1-2	ASSPRVGGYT
TRBV15	TRBJ1-5	ATSIRAAQGGNQPQH
TRBV24-1	TRBJ1-2	ATSGGTDYGYT
TRBV10-3	TRBJ1-2	AISPGQGIDNGYT
TRBV29-1	TRBJ1-5	SVTTGFGNQPQH
TRBV19	TRBJ2-7	ASTPRGLYEQY
TRBV10-3	TRBJ2-7	AIASGLAYEQC
TRBV19	TRBJ1-2	ASSMWGETYYGYT
TRBV7-4	TRBJ2-7	ASSLVASRRYEQY
TRBV11-2	TRBJ2-7	ASSRTQDRHYEQY
TRBV6-2/TRBV6-3	TRBJ2-5	ASSYPATQY
TRBV29-1	TRBJ2-7	SVRGGPYEQY
TRBV7-2	TRBJ2-7	ASSLVRTGWNEQY
TRBV2	TRBJ2-7	ASAYQVGPYEQY
TRBV19	TRBJ2-5	ASSIIVGAETQY
TRBV2	TRBJ2-5	ASRGTGETQY
TRBV15	TRBJ2-1	ATSEADSYNEQF
TRBV7-9	TRBJ2-5	ASTLSGLETQY
TRBV2	TRBJ2-7	ASSPQFSRHYEQY
TRBV24-1	TRBJ2-7	ATRNAGTGVDEQY
TRBV7-3	TRBJ1-5	ASSSQDPEGQSNQPQH
TRBV20-1	TRBJ2-1	SARATGTDEQF
TRBV19	TRBJ1-5	ASSMSEGDQPQH
TRBV7-9	TRBJ1-3	ASSRQTGNTIY
TRBV29-1	TRBJ2-1	SVERGSSYNEQF
TRBV24-1	TRBJ2-7	ATSDHAWGEQY
TRBV6-5	TRBJ1-6	ASSYNAGGGSPLH
TRBV12-5	TRBJ2-7	ASGLSGLARRYEQY
TRBV2	TRBJ1-2	ARRSNYGYT
TRBV2	TRBJ2-3	ASILVERGTDTQY
TRBV12-3/TRBV12-4	TRBJ2-5	ASSLRQGQETQY
TRBV29-1	TRBJ2-1	SVKGVVRYEQF
TRBV5-6	TRBJ1-2	ASSLPPGTGAYGYT
TRBV7-9	TRBJ2-7	ASSSRPSSEQY